The present T cell receptor beta chain was sequenced within a study of CD8+CD57+ T cells in acquired aplastic anemia. General observations from the study: Researchers report that 25 to 30 CD8+ CDR3 sequences appeared in both patients and controls.

Previously, flow cytometry had revealed CD8+CD57+ cell expansion in the patients chosen for sequencing. Among the patients, all had severe acquired aplastic anemia. Both TCR beta VDJ combination and CDR3 sequence profiling were carried out. Genomic DNA was the template for this profiling. In TCRdb, the reads were re-called with MiXCR into one record per CDR3 protein. The sample gives about 250,000 distinct CDR3 sequences, around half of which show up once; about 8.3% is in the top ten. V lost 6 bases, J lost 5 bases, and 19 bases lay in between. CDR1 and CDR2 (germline): DFQATT, SNEGSKA (reference sequence). CDR3 length: 14 residues. Remarks on this clonotype: Its antigen is not known.

This receptor was obtained from a human donor with aplastic anemia. This chain connects TRBV20-1 to TRBJ1-2, with D perhaps matching TRBD1 (5 bases). The sample comprised sorted CD4+, CD8+, or CD8+CD57+ T cells (not recorded which) from PBMCs. CDR3 sequence (DNA): TGCAGTGCCAGCAGCGGAGGGGAGTGGTATGGCTACACCTTC. Its translation: CSASSGGEWYGYTF.